The next 17 T cell receptor beta chains were all read from a single sample in a study of blood T cell repertoires in COVID-19. TCRdb's copy holds only in-frame clones and misses some; the assay was immunoSEQ multiplex PCR. The sample shows some 130,000 clones, 84% of them seen only once. Specimen: peripheral blood. Receptors were obtained from a human donor in a cohort sampled during active COVID-19.

A remark on this clone: This clone may be a read error of a much larger clone one base away. The chain employs TRBV9 and TRBJ2-5, with TRBD2 matching 11 bases. J was trimmed by 3 bases and V by 0 bases; bases with no gene match: 7. Germline-derived CDR1 and CDR2 are SGDLS and YYNGEE. This CDR3 has 17 residues. CDR3 nucleotides: TGTGCCAGCAGCGTAGGTTTTACTAGCGGGGGAGAAGAGACCCAGTACTTC. Its protein is CASSVGFTSGGEETQYF.

This clone occurred once. V usage is TRBV5-1 and J usage is TRBJ2-3, with 14 bases aligning to TRBD2. The CDR3 has 16 amino acids. The germline CDR1 and CDR2 sequences are SGHRS and YFSETQ. The trim removed 4 bases at V and 5 bases at J, leaving 6 bases unmatched. This CDR3 is CASSIGLAGGVDTQYF. Written as DNA, the CDR3 is TGCGCCAGCAGCATTGGACTAGCGGGGGGTGTAGATACGCAGTATTTT.

The CDR3 region has the DNA TGTGCCAGCTCACCATATCTGGAAAACAGCCAAGAGACCCAGTACTTC. Encoded protein: CASSPYLENSQETQYF. This sequence joins TRBV18 and TRBJ2-5; D remains ambiguous. The CDR3 length is 16 residues. V was pared by 2 bases and J by 1 base, with 14 bases between. The germline V gene encodes CDR1 KGHSH and CDR2 LQKENI.

The rearrangement joins TRBV11-3 to TRBJ2-1; 14 nucleotides agree with TRBD2. This CDR3 contains 14 residues. V trimming: 5 bases; J trimming: 8 bases; junction bases outside the gene matches: 2. Germline-derived CDR1 and CDR2 are SGHNT and YENEEA. The CDR3 region is CASSPTSGGDEQFF. The DNA of the CDR3 is TGTGCCAGCAGCCCGACTAGCGGGGGGGATGAGCAGTTCTTC.

This rearrangement joins TRBV13 to TRBJ2-1; D is unresolved. Germline V gene lookup returns CDR1 PRHDT and CDR2 FYEKMQ (reference sequence). The CDR3 runs to 14 residues. V was clipped by 5 bases and J by 5 bases, with 13 bases between them. The CDR3 protein is CASSHFEVNNEQFF. The CDR3 DNA follows: TGTGCCAGCAGCCACTTCGAAGTCAACAATGAGCAGTTCTTC.

The chain carries TRBV18 and TRBJ2-4; no clear D gene. The CDR3 is 14 residues long. Per germline, CDR1 KGHSH and CDR2 LQKENI. Trimming pared 3 bases from V and 6 bases from J, leaving 12 bases between. CDR3 protein: CASSPPKELNIQYF. The CDR3 bases are TGTGCCAGCTCACCTCCTAAAGAGTTAAACATTCAGTACTTC.

This chain uses TRBV30 with TRBJ1-1; D may be TRBD1 (5 bases). This CDR3 comprises 13 residues. From germline, CDR1 is GTSNPN and CDR2 SVGIG (reference sequence). The V gene lost 3 bases and the J gene lost 2 bases, with 10 bases spanning the gap. CDR3 in amino acids: CAWSLGGNTEAFF. CDR3 in DNA: TGTGCCTGGAGCCTGGGGGGTAACACTGAAGCTTTCTTT.

The chain joins TRBV10-3 to TRBJ2-1; no firm D call. This CDR3 is 13 amino acids long. V dropped 0 bases and J dropped 6 bases, with 6 bases sitting between them. The germline V gene has CDR1 ENHRY and CDR2 SYGVKD. CDR3 in amino acids: CAISESQINEQFF. The DNA of the CDR3 is TGTGCCATCAGTGAGTCTCAGATCAATGAGCAGTTCTTC.

V gene TRBV9 combines with J gene TRBJ1-4, with TRBD1 identical over 7 bases. The CDR3 sequence is 15 residues long. Looked up from germline, CDR1 is SGDLS and CDR2 is YYNGEE. The J segment lost 5 bases and the V segment lost 3 bases, leaving 7 bases of the junction unmatched. Here the CDR3 DNA reads TGTGCCAGCAGCGCCACAGGGGTCGTGAATGAAAAACTGTTTTTT. Translation gives CASSATGVVNEKLFF.

This clone was counted once. The V and J genes are TRBV6-5 and TRBJ1-1; D not certain. The length of the CDR3 is 13 residues. V gave up 6 bases and J gave up 1 base, with 9 bases separating them. The V gene's germline CDR1 is MNHEY and CDR2 SVGAGI. CDR3 protein: CASSWPGNTEAFF. CDR3 nucleotide sequence: TGTGCCAGCAGCTGGCCAGGGAACACTGAAGCTTTCTTT.

Written as DNA, the CDR3 is TGTGCCAGTAGTCAGAGTACTACCCGGTGGGGCTACACCTTC. Amino acid sequence: CASSQSTTRWGYTF. The chain combines TRBV19 with TRBJ1-2, with D unclear. The CDR3 is 14 amino acids. Germline assignment: CDR1 LNHDA and CDR2 SQIVND (reference sequence). V gave up 5 bases and J gave up 8 bases, with 18 bases separating them. Using reference TRBV19 and TRBJ1-2 for the parts outside the CDR3, the full variable domain is DGGITQSPKYLFRKEGQNVTLSCEQNLNHDAMYWYRQDPGQGLRLIYYSQIVNDFQKGDIAEGYSVSREKKESFPLTVTSAQKNPTAFYLCASSQSTTRWGYTFGSGTRLTVV.

The rearrangement uses TRBV27 and TRBJ1-5; a possible D gene is TRBD1 (6 bases). V was pared by 4 bases and J by 0 bases, with 16 bases between. This CDR3 has 17 residues. Germline V gives CDR1 MNHEY, CDR2 SMNVEV (reference sequence). The CDR3 coding sequence is TGTGCCAGCAGTTCCTGGCAGGGGTACAATAGCAATCAGCCCCAGCATTTT. Its protein is CASSSWQGYNSNQPQHF.

The rearrangement joins TRBV7-2 to TRBJ1-2; 10 nucleotides match TRBD1. V shed 5 bases, J shed 8 bases, and the junction held 14 bases outside the gene matches. There are 16 residues in the CDR3. In germline, CDR1 is SGHTA, CDR2 FQGNSA. Here the CDR3 DNA reads TGTGCCAGCAGCCCCTGGACAGGGGGGGGGTCTGGGGGCTACACCTTC. Translated: CASSPWTGGGSGGYTF.

CDR3 bases: TGTGCCAGCAGTGAAGCACTTCAGGGATCGGGCGAGCAGTACTTC. It translates to CASSEALQGSGEQYF. This chain connects TRBV2 to TRBJ2-7, with D perhaps matching TRBD1 (5 bases). Between the trimmed V and J ends, which lost 0 bases and 6 bases, there was a span of 15 bases. This CDR3 region has 15 residues. Germline V gives CDR1 SNHLY, CDR2 FYNNEI.

The chain couples TRBV27 to TRBJ2-2; 10 nucleotides agree with TRBD1. Germline CDR1 reads MNHEY; CDR2 reads SMNVEV (reference sequence). Trimming removed 3 bases from V and 5 bases from J; junction bases left unmatched: 6. The CDR3 contains 16 residues. The CDR3 DNA follows: TGTGCCAGCAGTTTGCCGACAGGGGGCTGGACCGGGGAGCTGTTTTTT. Its protein is CASSLPTGGWTGELFF.

This clone turned up a few times. This chain joins TRBV12-3 or TRBV12-4 and TRBJ2-7; TRBD2 might be the D (6 bases). This CDR3 has 12 residues. The V end was cut by 8 bases, the J end by 6 bases, with 14 bases between. The CDR3 coding sequence is TGTGCCAGCGGTCTCGAGGGAGGCGAGCAGTACTTC. Translated: CASGLEGGEQYF.

This chain's CDR3 is CASSVATGILGANVLTF. The CDR3 nucleotides read TGTGCCAGCAGCGTAGCTACAGGGATACTTGGGGCCAACGTCCTGACTTTC. V usage is TRBV9 and J usage is TRBJ2-6; D possibly corresponds to TRBD1 (6 bases). From germline, CDR1 is SGDLS and CDR2 YYNGEE. The CDR3 runs to 17 residues. V lost 0 bases, J lost 3 bases, and 13 bases lay in between.